A single TCR beta chain is shown here with its context. Its specificity is unknown. Healthy Caucasians provided all donations. This sample is part of a study of identical twins. TCRdb recomputed calls from the 5' RACE reads with MiXCR, one row per CDR3 protein. The sample includes hundreds of thousands of distinct CDR3 sequences, about 12% of them seen just once. Study-wide results and limits: Analyses of zero insertions could be partly confounded by invariant MAIT and iNKT cells. High-abundance cord blood beta clonotypes had fewer insertions; memory repertoires showed none.

This same sample was also taken into another study, of yellow fever vaccine responses in identical twins. That investigation notes: Twins reportedly showed a vaccine T cell response that seemed partly convergent and partly personalized.

The sequence was obtained from a woman aged 18-29 years in good health. What was sequenced was PBMCs.

DNA for the CDR3: TGTGCCAGCTCACCTCCCGATGGTGCGGCCAAAAACATTCAGTACTTC. This gives the protein CASSPPDGAAKNIQYF. V and J are TRBV18 and TRBJ2-4; D is unclear. The CDR3 loop spans 16 amino acids. Germline-derived CDR1 and CDR2 are KGHSH and LQKENI. Trimming pared 3 bases from V and 1 base from J, leaving 13 bases between.